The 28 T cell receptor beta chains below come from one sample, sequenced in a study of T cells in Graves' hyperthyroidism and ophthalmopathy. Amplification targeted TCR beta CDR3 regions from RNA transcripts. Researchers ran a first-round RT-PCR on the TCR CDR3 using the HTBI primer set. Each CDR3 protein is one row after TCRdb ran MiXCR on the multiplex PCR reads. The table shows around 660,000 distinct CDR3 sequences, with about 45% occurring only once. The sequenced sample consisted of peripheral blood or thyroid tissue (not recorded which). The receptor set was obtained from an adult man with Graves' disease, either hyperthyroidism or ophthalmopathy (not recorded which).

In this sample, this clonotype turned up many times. CDR3 protein: CATSDGNEKLFF. The CDR3 DNA reads as TGTGCCACCAGTGACGGAAATGAAAAACTGTTTTTT. The V call is TRBV24-1, the J call TRBJ1-4; D unclear. CDR1 KGHDR and CDR2 SFDVKD come from the germline V gene. The CDR3 covers 12 residues. V lost 4 bases to trimming and J lost 5 bases, with 4 bases between them.

The CDR3 region is CARDPKSAKYEQYF. The DNA of the CDR3 is TGTGCTAGAGATCCGAAGTCTGCCAAGTACGAGCAGTACTTC. The chain employs TRBV2 and TRBJ2-7, with unresolved D. The CDR3 loop spans 14 amino acids. Germline V gives CDR1 SNHLY, CDR2 FYNNEI.

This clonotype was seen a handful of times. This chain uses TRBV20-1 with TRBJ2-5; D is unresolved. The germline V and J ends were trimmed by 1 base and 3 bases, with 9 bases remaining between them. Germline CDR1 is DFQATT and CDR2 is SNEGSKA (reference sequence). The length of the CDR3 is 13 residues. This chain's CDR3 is CSARVWVEETQYF. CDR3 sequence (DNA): TGCAGTGCTAGAGTTTGGGTCGAAGAGACCCAGTACTTC.

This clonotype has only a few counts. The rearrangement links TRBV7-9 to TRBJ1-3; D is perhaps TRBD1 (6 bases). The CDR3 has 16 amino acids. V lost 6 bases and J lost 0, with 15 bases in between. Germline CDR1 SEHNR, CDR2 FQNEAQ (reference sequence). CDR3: CASRKRTVNSGNTIYF. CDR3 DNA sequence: TGTGCCAGCAGAAAGAGGACAGTTAACTCTGGAAACACCATATATTTT.

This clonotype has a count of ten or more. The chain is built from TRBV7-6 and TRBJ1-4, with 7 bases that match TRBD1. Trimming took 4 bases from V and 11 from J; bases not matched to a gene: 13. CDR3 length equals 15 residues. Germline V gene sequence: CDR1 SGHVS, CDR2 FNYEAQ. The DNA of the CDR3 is TGTGCCAGCAGCTCCTCGACAGGGCCCGCCGGGAAACTGTTTTTT. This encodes CASSSSTGPAGKLFF. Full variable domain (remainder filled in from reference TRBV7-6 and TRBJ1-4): GAGVSQSPRYKVTKRGQDVALRCDPISGHVSLYWYRQALGQGPEFLTYFNYEAQQDKSGLPNDRFSAERPEGSISTLTIQRTEQRDSAMYRCASSSSTGPAGKLFFGSGTQLSVL.

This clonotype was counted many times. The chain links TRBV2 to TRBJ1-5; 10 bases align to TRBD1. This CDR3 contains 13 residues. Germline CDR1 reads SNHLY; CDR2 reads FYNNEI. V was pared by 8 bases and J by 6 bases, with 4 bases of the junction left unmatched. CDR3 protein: CASGQGGGQPQHF. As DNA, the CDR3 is TGTGCCAGCGGACAGGGGGGCGGTCAGCCCCAGCATTTT.

The CDR3 loop reads CASSAPGTEAFF. The CDR3 coding sequence is TGTGCCAGCAGCGCGCCGGGCACTGAAGCTTTCTTT. The rearrangement joins TRBV7-9 to TRBJ1-1; unclear D gene. Per the germline V gene, CDR1 is SEHNR and CDR2 is FQNEAQ (reference sequence). V was cut by 5 bases and J by 4 bases, with 8 bases left in between. CDR3 size: 12 residues. Complete variable domain (other parts from reference TRBV7-9 and TRBJ1-1): DTGVSQNPRHKITKRGQNVTFRCDPISEHNRLYWYRQTLGQGPEFLTYFQNEAQLEKSRLLSDRFSAERPKGSFSTLEIQRTEQGDSAMYLCASSAPGTEAFFGQGTRLTVV.

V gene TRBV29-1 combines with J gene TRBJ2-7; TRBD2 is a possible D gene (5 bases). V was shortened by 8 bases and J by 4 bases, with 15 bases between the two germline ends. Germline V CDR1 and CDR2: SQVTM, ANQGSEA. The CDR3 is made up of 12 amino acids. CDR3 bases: TGCAGCCCCGGGTCCCAGCGGTACGAGCAGTACTTC. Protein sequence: CSPGSQRYEQYF.

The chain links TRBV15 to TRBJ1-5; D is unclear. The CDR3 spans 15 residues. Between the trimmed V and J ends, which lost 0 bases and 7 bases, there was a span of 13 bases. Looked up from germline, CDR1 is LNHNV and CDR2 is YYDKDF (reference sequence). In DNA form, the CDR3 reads TGTGCCACCAGCAGAGATCTCGACTTTAGGCAGCCCCAGCATTTT. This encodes CATSRDLDFRQPQHF. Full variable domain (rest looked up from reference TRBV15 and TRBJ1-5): DAMVIQNPRYQVTQFGKPVTLSCSQTLNHNVMYWYQQKSSQAPKLLFHYYDKDFNNEADTPDNFQSRRPNTSFCFLDIRSPGLGDTAMYLCATSRDLDFRQPQHFGDGTRLSIL.

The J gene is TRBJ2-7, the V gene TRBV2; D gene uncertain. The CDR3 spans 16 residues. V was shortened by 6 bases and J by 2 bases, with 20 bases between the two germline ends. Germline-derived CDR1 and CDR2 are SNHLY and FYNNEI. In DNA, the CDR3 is TGTGCCAGCAGCGAGAGGTTGTCAGCGCCTACCTACGAGCAGTACTTC. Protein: CASSERLSAPTYEQYF.

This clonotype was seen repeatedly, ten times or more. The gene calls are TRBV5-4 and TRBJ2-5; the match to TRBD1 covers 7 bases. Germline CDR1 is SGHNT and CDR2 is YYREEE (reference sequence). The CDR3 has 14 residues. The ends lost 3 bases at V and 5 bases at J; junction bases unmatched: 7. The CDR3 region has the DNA TGTGCCAGCAGCTCGCGACAGGGATGGGAGACCCAGTACTTC. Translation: CASSSRQGWETQYF.

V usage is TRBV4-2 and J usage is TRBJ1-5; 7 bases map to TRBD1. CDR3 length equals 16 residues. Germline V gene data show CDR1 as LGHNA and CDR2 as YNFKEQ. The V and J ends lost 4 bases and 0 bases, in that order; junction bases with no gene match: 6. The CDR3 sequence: CASSPGTAYSNQPQHF. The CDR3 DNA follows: TGTGCCAGCAGCCCCGGGACAGCTTATAGCAATCAGCCCCAGCATTTT.

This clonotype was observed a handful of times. The CDR3 nucleotides read TGCGCCAGCAACGCCGATAGCGGTACCTACGAGCAGTACTTC. Translating gives CASNADSGTYEQYF. The chain is built from TRBV5-1 and TRBJ2-7; D is perhaps TRBD2 (6 bases). CDR3 length: 14 amino acids. V gave up 6 bases and J gave up 2 bases, with 15 bases separating them. From germline, CDR1 is SGHRS and CDR2 YFSETQ.

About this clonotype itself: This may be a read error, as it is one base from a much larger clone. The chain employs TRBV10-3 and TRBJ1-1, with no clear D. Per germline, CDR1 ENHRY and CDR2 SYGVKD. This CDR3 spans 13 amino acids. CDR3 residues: CAISVDGNTETFF. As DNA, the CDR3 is TGTGCCATCAGTGTGGACGGGAACACTGAAACTTTCTTT.

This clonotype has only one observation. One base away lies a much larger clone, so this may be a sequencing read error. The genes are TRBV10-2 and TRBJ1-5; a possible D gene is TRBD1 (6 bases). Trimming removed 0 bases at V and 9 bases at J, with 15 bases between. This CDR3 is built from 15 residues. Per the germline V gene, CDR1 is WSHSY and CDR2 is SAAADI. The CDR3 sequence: CASSESSGARRPQHF. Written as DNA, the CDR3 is TGCGCCAGCAGTGAGTCGTCGGGGGCGCGACGGCCCCAGCATTTT.

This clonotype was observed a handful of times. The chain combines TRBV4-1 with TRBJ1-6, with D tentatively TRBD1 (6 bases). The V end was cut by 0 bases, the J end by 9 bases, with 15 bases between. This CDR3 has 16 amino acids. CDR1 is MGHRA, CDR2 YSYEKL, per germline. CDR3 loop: CASSQEREGGRSPLHF. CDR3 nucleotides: TGCGCCAGCAGCCAAGAGAGGGAGGGGGGGCGTTCACCCCTCCACTTT.

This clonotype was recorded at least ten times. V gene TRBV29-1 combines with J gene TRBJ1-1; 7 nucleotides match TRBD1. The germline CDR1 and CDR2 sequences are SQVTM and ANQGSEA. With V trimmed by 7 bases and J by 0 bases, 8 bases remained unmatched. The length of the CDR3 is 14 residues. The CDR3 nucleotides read TGCAGCGGCCGACAGGGCCCTATGAACACTGAAGCTTTCTTT. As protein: CSGRQGPMNTEAFF. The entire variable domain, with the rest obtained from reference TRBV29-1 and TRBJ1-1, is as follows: SAVISQKPSRDICQRGTSLTIQCQVDSQVTMMFWYRQQPGQSLTLIATANQGSEATYESGFVIDKFPISRPNLTFSTLTVSNMSPEDSSIYLCSGRQGPMNTEAFFGQGTRLTVV.

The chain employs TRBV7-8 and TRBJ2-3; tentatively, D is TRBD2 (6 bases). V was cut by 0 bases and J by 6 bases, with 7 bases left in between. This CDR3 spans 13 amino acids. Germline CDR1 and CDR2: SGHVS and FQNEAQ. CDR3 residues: CASSLALADTQYF. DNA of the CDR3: TGTGCCAGCAGCTTAGCCCTAGCGGATACGCAGTATTTT.

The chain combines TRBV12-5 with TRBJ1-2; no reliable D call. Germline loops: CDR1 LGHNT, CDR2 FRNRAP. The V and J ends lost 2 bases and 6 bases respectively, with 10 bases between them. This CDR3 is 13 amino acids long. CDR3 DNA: TGTGCTAGTGGTTTGCATCGAGGGAATGGCTACACCTTC. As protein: CASGLHRGNGYTF.

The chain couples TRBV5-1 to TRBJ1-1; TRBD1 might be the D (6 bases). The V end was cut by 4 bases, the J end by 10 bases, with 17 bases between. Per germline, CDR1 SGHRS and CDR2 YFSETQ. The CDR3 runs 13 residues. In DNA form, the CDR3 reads TGCGCCAGCAGCCGAGATCTTAGGGGGTTAGCTTTCTTT. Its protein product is CASSRDLRGLAFF.

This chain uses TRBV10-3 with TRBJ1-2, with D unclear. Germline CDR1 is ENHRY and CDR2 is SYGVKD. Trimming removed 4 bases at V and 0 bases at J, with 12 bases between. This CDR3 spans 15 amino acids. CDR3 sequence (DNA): TGTGCCATCAGTGCTGTGACCGGGGCTAACTATGGCTACACCTTC. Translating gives CAISAVTGANYGYTF.

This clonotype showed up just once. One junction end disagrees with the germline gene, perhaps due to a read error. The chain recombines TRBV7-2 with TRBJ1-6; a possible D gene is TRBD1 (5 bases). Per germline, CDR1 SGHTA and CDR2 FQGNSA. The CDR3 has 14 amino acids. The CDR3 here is CASSSQGGKNNPLF. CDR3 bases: TGTGCCAGCAGCTCCCAGGGAGGGAAAAACAACCCCCTTTTT.

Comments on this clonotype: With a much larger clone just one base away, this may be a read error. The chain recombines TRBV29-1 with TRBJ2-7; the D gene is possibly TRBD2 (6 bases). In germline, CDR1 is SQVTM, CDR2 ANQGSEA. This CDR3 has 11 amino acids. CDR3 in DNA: TGCAGCGCGCGACTAGGCTACGGGCAGTACTTC. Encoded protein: CSARLGYGQYF.

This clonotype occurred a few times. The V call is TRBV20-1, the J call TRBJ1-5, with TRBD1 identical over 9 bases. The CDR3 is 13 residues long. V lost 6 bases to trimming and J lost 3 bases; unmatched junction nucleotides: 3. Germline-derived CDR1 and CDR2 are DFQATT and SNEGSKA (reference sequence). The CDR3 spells CSAGTGNNQPQHF. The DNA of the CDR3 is TGCAGTGCCGGGACAGGGAACAATCAGCCCCAGCATTTT.

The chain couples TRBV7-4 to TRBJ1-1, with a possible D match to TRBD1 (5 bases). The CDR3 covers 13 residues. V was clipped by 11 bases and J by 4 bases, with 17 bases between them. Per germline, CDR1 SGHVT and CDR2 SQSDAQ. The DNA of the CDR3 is TGTGCCGGCACACCAGGGTCGGGCACTGAAGCTTTCTTT. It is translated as CAGTPGSGTEAFF.

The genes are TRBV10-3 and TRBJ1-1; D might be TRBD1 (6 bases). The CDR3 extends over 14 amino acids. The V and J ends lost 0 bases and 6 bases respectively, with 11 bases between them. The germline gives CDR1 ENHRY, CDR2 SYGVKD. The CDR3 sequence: CAISESGGLAEAFF. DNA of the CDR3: TGTGCCATCAGTGAGTCGGGGGGGCTCGCTGAAGCTTTCTTT.

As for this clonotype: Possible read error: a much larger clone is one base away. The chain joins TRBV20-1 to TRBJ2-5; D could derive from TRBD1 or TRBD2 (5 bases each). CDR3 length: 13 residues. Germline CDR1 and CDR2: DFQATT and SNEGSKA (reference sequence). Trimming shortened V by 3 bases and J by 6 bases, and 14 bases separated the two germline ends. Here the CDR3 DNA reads TGCAGTGCTAGGGGACCGATCGGGCAGACCCAGTACTTC. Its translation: CSARGPIGQTQYF.

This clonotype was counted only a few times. The CDR3 protein is CSAKGGSNQPQHF. In DNA form, the CDR3 reads TGCAGTGCTAAGGGGGGCAGCAATCAGCCCCAGCATTTT. The genes are TRBV20-1 and TRBJ1-5; TRBD1 is a possible D gene (6 bases). V lost 4 bases and J lost 1, with 8 bases in between. Per the germline V gene, CDR1 is DFQATT and CDR2 is SNEGSKA (reference sequence). There are 13 residues in the CDR3.